The 18 T cell receptor beta chains listed next were all sequenced from one sample in a study of control samples from healthy donors and cancer patients. The data were produced by immunoSEQ multiplex PCR, yet TCRdb's version contains in-frame clones alone and is incomplete. The sample records about 98,000 clones, approximately 80% being singletons. Sequenced input: blood. These receptors were obtained from a woman in her twenties or thirties in good health.

The chain carries TRBV30 and TRBJ2-3, with a tentative D call TRBD1 (5 bases). This CDR3 spans 13 amino acids. Germline V gene sequence: CDR1 GTSNPN, CDR2 SVGIG (reference sequence). Trimming shortened V by 0 bases and J by 3 bases, and 7 bases separated the two germline ends. The CDR3 loop reads CAWSVGRTDTQYF. CDR3 nucleotides: TGTGCCTGGAGTGTGGGGCGGACAGATACGCAGTATTTT. The whole variable domain, remainder taken from reference TRBV30 and TRBJ2-3, is SQTIHQWPATLVQPVGSPLSLECTVEGTSNPNLYWYRQAAGRGLQLLFYSVGIGQISSEVPQNLSASRPQDRQFILSSKKLLLSDSGFYLCAWSVGRTDTQYFGPGTRLTVL.

The V call is TRBV3-1 (or the pseudogene TRBV3-2), the J call TRBJ1-2; D might be TRBD1 (5 bases). The CDR3 is 15 residues long. V shed 0 bases and J shed 4 bases, with 12 bases lying between them. In germline, CDR1 is LGHDT, CDR2 YNNKEL (reference sequence). The CDR3 spells CASSQESQGRYGYTF. CDR3 in DNA: TGTGCCAGCAGCCAAGAATCGCAGGGTCGCTATGGCTACACCTTC.

The J gene is TRBJ2-4, the V gene TRBV3-1 (or the pseudogene TRBV3-2), with D perhaps TRBD2 (6 bases). Germline V gene lookup returns CDR1 LGHDT and CDR2 YNNKEL (reference sequence). V lost 0 bases and J 6 bases, leaving 9 bases between the germline ends. This CDR3 contains 14 residues. In DNA, the CDR3 is TGTGCCAGCAGCCAAGACAAGGGAGGAAACATTCAGTACTTC. Protein product: CASSQDKGGNIQYF.

This chain uses TRBV4-3 with TRBJ2-5, with D unclear. V was pared by 1 base and J by 0 bases, with 3 bases between. Germline loops: CDR1 LGHNA, CDR2 YSLEER. The CDR3 consists of 13 residues. The DNA of the CDR3 is TGCGCCAGCAGCCAAGGGTACCAAGAGACCCAGTACTTC. Translation gives CASSQGYQETQYF.

This chain uses TRBV2 with TRBJ1-2, with D unresolved. This CDR3 is 14 amino acids long. Germline values: CDR1 SNHLY, CDR2 FYNNEI. The V gene lost 7 bases and the J gene lost 2 bases, with 14 bases spanning the gap. The CDR3, as DNA: TGTGCCAGCACCAGACGGAGGACGAACTATGGCTACACCTTC. Protein product: CASTRRRTNYGYTF.

The V and J genes are TRBV18 and TRBJ1-3, with D hard to call. From germline, CDR1 is KGHSH and CDR2 LQKENI. V was clipped by 0 bases and J by 1 base, with 4 bases between them. The CDR3 runs 14 residues. CDR3 coding DNA: TGTGCCAGCTCACCACCGAATTCTGGAAACACCATATATTTT. Protein: CASSPPNSGNTIYF.

The CDR3 region has the DNA TGTGCCAGCAGCTCGACTAGCGGGCCCTCTAAAGCGTTCGAGCAGTACTTC. It is translated as CASSSTSGPSKAFEQYF. This rearrangement joins TRBV5-4 to TRBJ2-7; 10 nucleotides line up with TRBD2. The CDR3 spans 17 residues. The junction had 15 bases not matched to a gene; V was cut back by 3 bases and J by 6 bases. CDR1 and CDR2 (germline): SGHNT, YYREEE (reference sequence).

CDR3 amino acids: CASSQDSGISYNEQFF. The CDR3 bases are TGTGCCAGCAGCCAAGATTCAGGGATTTCCTACAATGAGCAGTTCTTC. This chain uses TRBV3-1 (or the pseudogene TRBV3-2) with TRBJ2-1, with a tentative D call TRBD1 (5 bases). This CDR3 is 16 amino acids long. Germline values: CDR1 LGHDT, CDR2 YNNKEL (reference sequence). Deletions cut 0 bases from V and 1 base from J, with 10 bases between.

This clone was found once. V is TRBV7-2 and J is TRBJ2-6; a possible D gene is TRBD1 (5 bases). The CDR3 sequence is 14 residues long. Trimming took off 5 bases at V and 0 bases at J, with 5 bases between the two ends. Germline CDR1 is SGHTA and CDR2 is FQGNSA. Here the CDR3 DNA reads TGTGCCAGCAGCGACAGCTCTGGGGCCAACGTCCTGACTTTC. Its translation: CASSDSSGANVLTF.

The sample holds a few counts of this clone. The V gene is TRBV19, the J gene TRBJ1-2; D is undetermined. In germline, CDR1 is LNHDA, CDR2 SQIVND (reference sequence). V shed 8 bases and J shed 3 bases, with 13 bases lying between them. The CDR3 is made up of 13 amino acids. The CDR3 sequence is CASLEGVDYGYTF. In nucleotides, the CDR3 is TGTGCCAGTCTCGAGGGCGTGGACTATGGCTACACCTTC.

This clone was seen only once. The rearrangement uses TRBV18 and TRBJ1-2; D is possibly TRBD1 (6 bases). CDR3 size: 14 residues. V dropped 3 bases and J dropped 5 bases, with 13 bases sitting between them. Germline V gene lookup returns CDR1 KGHSH and CDR2 LQKENI. The DNA for the CDR3 is TGTGCCAGCTCACCCGAGGACAGCAGATATGGCTACACCTTC. Translated: CASSPEDSRYGYTF.

The chain recombines TRBV5-6 with TRBJ2-5; TRBD2 agrees at 8 bases. V gave up 3 bases and J gave up 4 bases; unmatched junction bases: 8. Germline V lookup: CDR1 SGHDT, CDR2 YYEEEE. The CDR3 has 15 residues. DNA for the CDR3: TGTGCCAGCAGCTCCTGGGCGGGGGGCGCAGAGACCCAGTACTTC. The encoded protein is CASSSWAGGAETQYF.

This clone has more than one count but fewer than ten. This chain connects TRBV3-1 (or the pseudogene TRBV3-2) to TRBJ1-5; 8 bases align to TRBD1. The CDR3 loop spans 14 amino acids. Germline CDR1 and CDR2: LGHDT and YNNKEL (reference sequence). J was trimmed by 7 bases and V by 1 base; bases with no gene match: 3. This CDR3 reads CASSQGQGSQPQHF. The CDR3 nucleotides read TGTGCCAGCAGCCAAGGACAGGGGAGCCAGCCCCAGCATTTT.

V usage is TRBV19 and J usage is TRBJ2-7; weak D call: TRBD1 (5 bases). Trimming cost V 5 bases and J 0 bases, with 8 bases left between them. Germline lookup yields CDR1 LNHDA and CDR2 SQIVND (reference sequence). The CDR3 extends over 13 amino acids. CDR3 DNA: TGTGCCAGTAGTCCAGGGCCCTCCTACGAGCAGTACTTC. Translating gives CASSPGPSYEQYF.

This chain links TRBV6-2 or TRBV6-3 with TRBJ1-3; TRBD1 matches 7 bases. The length of the CDR3 is 15 residues. J was trimmed by 2 bases and V by 6 bases; bases with no gene match: 7. Germline V gene sequence: CDR1 MNHEY, CDR2 SVGEGT. CDR3 amino acids: CASSRTGDAGNTIYF. DNA of the CDR3: TGTGCCAGCAGCCGAACAGGGGACGCTGGAAACACCATATATTTT.

Of note for this clone: The same CDR3 arises from other DNA sequences in this sample as well. The CDR3: CASSYSPGNTIYF. CDR3 nucleotides: TGTGCCAGCAGTTACAGTCCTGGAAACACCATATATTTT. The chain has TRBV6-5 and TRBJ1-3; D is uncertain. V was clipped by 2 bases and J by 2 bases, with 4 bases between them. CDR3 length: 13 amino acids. Germline V gene lookup returns CDR1 MNHEY and CDR2 SVGAGI.

The chain recombines TRBV15 with TRBJ1-5, with D uncertain. The length of the CDR3 is 16 residues. V was pared by 0 bases and J by 0 bases, with 9 bases between. From germline, CDR1 is LNHNV and CDR2 YYDKDF (reference sequence). The CDR3 spells CATSRDPGISNQPQHF. The CDR3 DNA is TGTGCCACCAGCAGAGATCCGGGGATTAGCAATCAGCCCCAGCATTTT.

The rearrangement joins TRBV29-1 to TRBJ1-1, with D uncertain. Germline V gives CDR1 SQVTM, CDR2 ANQGSEA. Trimming took off 4 bases at V and 7 bases at J, with 19 bases between the two ends. CDR3 size: 14 residues. The CDR3: CSVAPQGKWGEAFF. In DNA, the CDR3 is TGCAGCGTTGCCCCTCAAGGGAAGTGGGGTGAAGCTTTCTTT. The full variable domain, completed using reference TRBV29-1 and TRBJ1-1, is SAVISQKPSRDICQRGTSLTIQCQVDSQVTMMFWYRQQPGQSLTLIATANQGSEATYESGFVIDKFPISRPNLTFSTLTVSNMSPEDSSIYLCSVAPQGKWGEAFFGQGTRLTVV.